The clone carrying this T cell receptor beta chain was found a few times. Trimming left V 3 bases short and J 9 bases short, with 18 bases between. CDR1 and CDR2 (germline): SEHNR, FQNEAQ (reference sequence). The CDR3 runs to 15 residues. Original data processing: Amplification of reference gene primers provided the estimated nucleated cell counts. TCRdb's table, derived via immunoSEQ multiplex PCR, lists solely in-frame clones and lacks some. For V, J and clone size, that table is used; D and trimming come from the DNA. The data contain 140,000 or so clones, around 80% of them seen just once; the ten biggest clones take up 1.9%. This record belongs to a study of blood T cell repertoires in COVID-19. Overall study: Both acute and convalescent COVID-19 samples were obtained from the United States, Italy and Spain.

This chain uses TRBV7-9 with TRBJ2-1, with a tentative D call TRBD2 (6 bases). The clonotype comes from a woman aged 55-70 years with acute or convalescent COVID-19. The specimen sequenced was peripheral blood. The CDR3 loop is CASSFRVGGSGEQFF. The DNA of the CDR3 is TGTGCCAGCAGCTTTCGCGTCGGGGGAAGCGGTGAGCAGTTCTTC. The variable domain in full, with the rest retrieved from reference TRBV7-9 and TRBJ2-1, is DTGVSQNPRHKITKRGQNVTFRCDPISEHNRLYWYRQTLGQGPEFLTYFQNEAQLEKSRLLSDRFSAERPKGSFSTLEIQRTEQGDSAMYLCASSFRVGGSGEQFFGPGTRLTVL.